The entry below describes one T cell receptor beta chain. This clone was seen just once. There is no known antigen for this receptor. Nothing much larger sits one base from this clone, and base qualities are not available. This record belongs to a study of T cell responses to AZD1222 COVID-19 vaccine (dated by TCRdb to 2020 to 2023). Regarding the study in general: AZD1222 recipients given second doses at about 4 weeks or at about 12 weeks were pooled, since spike-specific TCR depth and breadth were not found to differ between the two schedules. A total of more than 230 trial participants underwent TCR sequencing, of whom 207 received two doses of AZD1222 and around 25 received two doses of the MenACWY control vaccine. Trial participants were enrolled by age into 18-55, 56-69 and 70-plus year subgroups, with around 150, 28 and 57 TCR-sequenced participants respectively. Study-level results and caveats: Spike-specific TCR breadth and depth rose significantly after two AZD1222 doses compared with day 0 and with MenACWY recipients. Most participants were white British and females outnumbered males, and the authors suggested that clonal diversity may have been underestimated. Conclusions about previously exposed vaccinees are limited because only six or seven AZD1222 recipients were SARS-CoV-2 seropositive at baseline. Reportedly, close to half of the unique spike-specific TCRs recognized epitopes lying outside the regions that are mutated in the B.1.351 and B.1.1.7 variants. Because no day 14 peak-response samples were available, repertoires were characterized only after the peak T cell response. Vaccine-associated CD4 TCRs spanned the whole spike protein, with dominant responses in regions 160-218 and 743-854. The 56-69-year group was small, and its depth increase did not reach significance, likely because of low power.

The CDR3 regions of human TCRbeta chains were analyzed by immunosequencing. The authors' analysis ran thus. Repertoire TCRs were matched against a reference library of SARS-CoV-2-specific TCRs generated with the MIRA antigen-specificity platform. Breadth was defined as the fraction of unique TCRs that were SARS-CoV-2-associated. Depth was defined as the fraction of total T cells that were SARS-CoV-2-associated. Using the MIRA data, every spike-specific TCR was mapped to the spike region that the TCR reacted to and assigned to either a CD4 or a CD8 class. Log10-transformed breadth and depth values were compared by one-way ANOVA with Sidak's multiple comparisons tests. The source is immuneACCESS, and TCRdb retained only in-frame sequences with V and J called. Part of the clones is not carried over; for the studies checked, unresolved V genes explain less than half of this, and the remainder is unexplained. The V and J calls and clone size were taken over from that table, and D and trimming were inferred from the DNA. This sample lists about 72,000 clones; roughly 84% were detected once. 24% of the sample is in the top ten clones.

From its cysteine to its phenylalanine, the CDR3 spans 11 amino acids. Kept here is only the CDR3 DNA, which spans 33 bases and is read in frame from base 1. From a lookup of the germline V gene (reference sequence), CDR1 and CDR2 are DFQATT and SNEGSKA. V lost 6 bases and J lost 4 bases; the stretch between them is 10 bases long. In light of the paper, this sample's time point label describes: baseline before first vaccination. Vaccinee samples were obtained from the UK trials COV001 and COV002, which included a single-blind randomized controlled phase 2/3 trial of AZD1222 (ChAdOx1 nCoV-19) in healthy adults. For TCRbeta chain sequencing, PBMC samples from trial participants were taken at day 0 and at day 28 after the second dose.

The TCR was taken from an adult in good health. The chain uses TRBV20-1 and TRBJ2-7, with the D gene possibly TRBD1 or TRBD2, each one fitting 5 bases. Here the sequenced sample was peripheral blood, taken on day 0 of AZD1222 vaccination. At the DNA level, the sequence is TGCAGTGCCAGGGACGATTACGAGCAGTACTTC. The resulting protein is CSARDDYEQYF.